This T cell receptor (beta chain) came from a study of tumor-infiltrating lymphocytes in primary liver carcinoma. Study at large: Tumors measured roughly 4.2 to 11 cm and were stage T1-T3 N0M0.

The source material, 20-30 mg of unsorted bulk tissue, was used to co-extract RNA and DNA. Chronic HBV infection was present in the patients, who were treatment-naive. Five separate regions per tumor were sampled. The CDR3 runs 14 residues. Germline V gene data show CDR1 as SGHAT and CDR2 as FQNNGV. The researchers produced TCR beta cDNA from around 0.5 ug total RNA with a constant-region primer. The TCR beta library was amplified through three nested multiplex PCR rounds in a modified ARM-PCR procedure. It was with TRBV1-TRBV30 forward primers and a C-beta reverse primer that the first two PCR rounds were run, at approximately 10 cycles each. From the multiplex PCR reads, TCRdb called clonotypes with MiXCR, one entry per CDR3 protein. The table records 95,000 to 100,000 distinct CDR3 sequences, around 73% of them present only once. Regarding this clonotype: Compared with germline, one end of the junction differs, possibly owing to a read error.

Sequencing was done on a sample of liver tumor tissue from sampling region 2. Subset denoted: tumor region T2, inferior pole. The receptor comes from a woman aged 55-70 years with primary liver carcinoma and hepatitis B virus infection. The J gene is TRBJ2-1, the V gene TRBV11-2, with a possible D match to TRBD2 (5 bases). In DNA, the CDR3 is TGTGGCAGCAATCCGGACTCGAGGTATAGTGAGCAGTTCTTC. Its protein product is CGSNPDSRYSEQFF. The whole variable domain, filled in from reference TRBV11-2 and TRBJ2-1, reads EAGVAQSPRYKIIEKRQSVAFWCNPISGHATLYWYQQILGQGPKLLIQFQNNGVVDDSQLPKDRFSAERLKGVDSTLKIQPAKLEDSAVYLCGSNPDSRYSEQFFGPGTRLTVL.